This TCR beta chain was found in a study of control samples from healthy donors and cancer patients. This table comes from immunoSEQ multiplex PCR, and its TCRdb copy is limited to in-frame clones, with some not included. The sample has 210,000 or so clones, roughly nine tenths seen once. The CDR3 has 13 amino acids. V gave up 3 bases and J gave up 5 bases, with 11 bases separating them. Per the germline V gene, CDR1 is SGHKS and CDR2 is YYEKEE (reference sequence). The rearrangement links TRBV5-5 to TRBJ1-1; D gene unclear. The sequencing input was blood. The clonotype originates from a man under 40 in good health. The CDR3 DNA reads TGTGCCAGCAGCTATGAATTTCGGACTGAAGCTTTCTTT. Encoded protein: CASSYEFRTEAFF.